What follows are 21 T cell receptor beta chains derived from one specimen sequenced in a study of OX40 agonist ivuxolimab in advanced cancers. Measured with immunoSEQ multiplex PCR; TCRdb has only the in-frame clones, and not every one. The sample has 25,000 to 30,000 clones, approximately 80% seen once. Sequencing used CD4+ or CD8+ T cells sorted from blood, obtained in a trial of the OX40 agonist ivuxolimab. The receptors come from an adult with an advanced solid tumor such as melanoma, head and neck, liver or kidney cancer.

This clone has only one observation. This chain uses TRBV7-3 with TRBJ2-7; TRBD2 matches at 8 bases. V was pared by 2 bases and J by 5 bases, with 5 bases of the junction left unmatched. The CDR3 has 14 residues. Germline CDR1 SGHTA, CDR2 FQGTGA. CDR3 residues: CASSLGLASNEQYF. In DNA form, the CDR3 reads TGTGCCAGCAGCTTAGGACTAGCTAGCAACGAGCAGTACTTC.

The count of this clone is one. CDR3 in DNA: TGTGCCAGCAGCCAAACCACAGGACTATATGGCTACACCTTC. Protein product: CASSQTTGLYGYTF. The rearrangement links TRBV11-3 to TRBJ1-2, with D perhaps matching TRBD1 (5 bases). Per germline, CDR1 SGHNT and CDR2 YENEEA. V shed 5 bases and J shed 5 bases, with 15 bases lying between them. The CDR3 consists of 14 residues.

In DNA, the CDR3 is TGTGCCAGCAGCATGGGGGGGCAAGAGACCCAGTACTTC. This codes for CASSMGGQETQYF. The genes are TRBV13 and TRBJ2-5; TRBD2 matches 7 bases. The CDR3 totals 13 residues. Germline V gene lookup returns CDR1 PRHDT and CDR2 FYEKMQ (reference sequence). J lost 2 bases, V lost 5 bases, and 2 bases had no gene match.

The CDR3 coding sequence is TGTGCCAGTAGTATAGGCACAGGGGGACATGGCTACACCTTC. Its translation is CASSIGTGGHGYTF. V usage is TRBV19 and J usage is TRBJ1-2, with 8 bases lining up with TRBD1. The CDR3 contains 14 residues. J was trimmed by 6 bases and V by 1 base; bases with no gene match: 4. From germline, CDR1 is LNHDA and CDR2 SQIVND (reference sequence). The variable domain in full, with the rest retrieved from reference TRBV19 and TRBJ1-2, is DGGITQSPKYLFRKEGQNVTLSCEQNLNHDAMYWYRQDPGQGLRLIYYSQIVNDFQKGDIAEGYSVSREKKESFPLTVTSAQKNPTAFYLCASSIGTGGHGYTFGSGTRLTVV.

The gene calls are TRBV5-6 and TRBJ1-2, with unresolved D. This CDR3 contains 12 residues. Trimming pared 5 bases from V and 4 bases from J, leaving 9 bases between. The V gene's germline CDR1 is SGHDT and CDR2 YYEEEE. The CDR3 loop reads CASSEIRYGYTF. The DNA for the CDR3 is TGTGCCAGCAGTGAAATTCGCTATGGCTACACCTTC. Using reference TRBV5-6 and TRBJ1-2 for the parts outside the CDR3, the full variable domain is DAGVTQSPTHLIKTRGQQVTLRCSPKSGHDTVSWYQQALGQGPQFIFQYYEEEERQRGNFPDRFSGHQFPNYSSELNVNALLLGDSALYLCASSEIRYGYTFGSGTRLTVV.

This chain links TRBV19 with TRBJ1-2; 7 nucleotides match TRBD1. The germline V gene encodes CDR1 LNHDA and CDR2 SQIVND (reference sequence). V trimming: 8 bases; J trimming: 2 bases; junction bases outside the gene matches: 14. There are 16 residues in the CDR3. CDR3 in DNA: TGTGCCAGTTTGTGGACAGGATATGGGTCGAACTATGGCTACACCTTC. Encoded protein: CASLWTGYGSNYGYTF.

The V gene is TRBV7-9, the J gene TRBJ1-2; D is undetermined. V was shortened by 3 bases and J by 6 bases, with 23 bases between the two germline ends. Germline V lookup: CDR1 SEHNR, CDR2 FQNEAQ (reference sequence). This CDR3 comprises 17 residues. The CDR3: CASSLDRDTFDRHGYTF. As DNA, the CDR3 is TGTGCCAGCAGCTTGGATAGAGACACCTTCGACCGGCATGGCTACACCTTC.

CDR3 residues: CASSTTPLERNSYNEQFF. The CDR3 DNA reads TGTGCCAGCAGCACAACTCCCCTAGAAAGGAACTCCTACAATGAGCAGTTCTTC. The chain uses TRBV21-1 and TRBJ2-1; no check of the table's D call, TRBD2, against the DNA was made. TRBV21-1 is flagged as a pseudogene. The CDR3 covers 18 residues.

The rearrangement uses TRBV10-3 and TRBJ1-6, with TRBD1 matching 8 bases. CDR3 size: 14 residues. In germline, CDR1 is ENHRY, CDR2 SYGVKD. V shed 7 bases, J shed 7 bases, and the junction held 6 bases outside the gene matches. This CDR3 reads CAITATGVNSPLHF. CDR3 DNA: TGTGCCATCACCGCGACAGGGGTAAATTCACCCCTCCACTTT.

The V and J genes are TRBV4-3 and TRBJ1-6; D is uncertain. V was trimmed by 4 bases and J by 10 bases, leaving 11 bases between them. This CDR3 comprises 13 residues. Germline values: CDR1 LGHNA, CDR2 YSLEER. DNA of the CDR3: TGCGCCAGCAGCCCGAAGAGTGACTCACCCCTCCACTTT. Amino acids: CASSPKSDSPLHF.

The rearrangement uses TRBV2 and TRBJ1-6; 9 bases agree with TRBD1. Per the germline V gene, CDR1 is SNHLY and CDR2 is FYNNEI. With V trimmed by 7 bases and J by 0 bases, 16 bases remained unmatched. There are 20 residues in the CDR3. DNA of the CDR3: TGTGCCAGCAAACTACCCGAGGGCGGACAGGGGAGCTCCTATAATTCACCCCTCCACTTT. Encoded protein: CASKLPEGGQGSSYNSPLHF. Drawing the rest from reference TRBV2 and TRBJ1-6, the complete variable domain is EPEVTQTPSHQVTQMGQEVILRCVPISNHLYFYWYRQILGQKVEFLVSFYNNEISEKSEIFDDQFSVERPDGSNFTLKIRSTKLEDSAMYFCASKLPEGGQGSSYNSPLHFGNGTRLTVT.

V gene TRBV7-3 combines with J gene TRBJ1-5; D perhaps matches TRBD1 (5 bases). CDR1 and CDR2 from the germline V gene are SGHTA and FQGTGA. Trimming removed 5 bases from V and 0 bases from J, with 11 bases in between. CDR3 length: 15 residues. CDR3 bases: TGTGCCAGCAGCGCGCAGGGTTTTAGCAATCAGCCCCAGCATTTT. Amino acids: CASSAQGFSNQPQHF.

The chain combines TRBV6-6 with TRBJ1-2, with D perhaps matching TRBD1 (5 bases). Germline CDR1 reads MNHNY; CDR2 reads SVGAGI (reference sequence). The CDR3 covers 16 residues. V lost 0 bases and J lost 3, with 14 bases in between. The CDR3, as DNA: TGTGCCAGCAGTTACTCGACCGACGGGGGTGACTATGGCTACACCTTC. Residues: CASSYSTDGGDYGYTF.

The chain joins TRBV6-5 to TRBJ2-1; 7 bases agree with TRBD1. The V segment lost 6 bases and the J segment 4 bases; nucleotides outside the gene matches: 9. This CDR3 has 15 amino acids. From germline, CDR1 is MNHEY and CDR2 SVGAGI. The CDR3 region is CASRSRGRVYNEQFF. CDR3 nucleotides: TGTGCCAGCAGGTCAAGGGGGCGGGTTTACAATGAGCAGTTCTTC.

The chain employs TRBV29-1 and TRBJ2-5; the D gene is possibly TRBD2 (6 bases). The germline V gene has CDR1 SQVTM and CDR2 ANQGSEA. Trimming took off 1 base at V and 4 bases at J, with 13 bases between the two ends. CDR3 size: 14 residues. CDR3 protein: CSVEAGGGVETQYF. For the CDR3, the DNA is TGCAGCGTTGAAGCGGGCGGAGGGGTAGAGACCCAGTACTTC.

The genes are TRBV7-8 and TRBJ2-3; TRBD2 matches 14 bases. With 1 base clipped from V and 2 bases from J, the junction kept 2 bases outside the gene matches. CDR3 length: 17 residues. Germline values: CDR1 SGHVS, CDR2 FQNEAQ. As DNA, the CDR3 is TGTGCCAGCAGCTTAGGACTAGCGGGGGGGCCCACAGATACGCAGTATTTT. Translated, it gives CASSLGLAGGPTDTQYF. The complete variable domain, with remaining parts taken from reference TRBV7-8 and TRBJ2-3, reads GAGVSQSPRYKVAKRGQDVALRCDPISGHVSLFWYQQALGQGPEFLTYFQNEAQLDKSGLPSDRFFAERPEGSVSTLKIQRTQQEDSAVYLCASSLGLAGGPTDTQYFGPGTRLTVL.

The V gene is TRBV14, the J gene TRBJ1-6; D uncertain. The germline gives CDR1 SGHDN, CDR2 FVKESK. The CDR3 sequence is 17 residues long. Trimming shortened V by 1 base and J by 0 bases, and 10 bases separated the two germline ends. The CDR3 DNA is TGTGCCAGCAGCCAAGGGGGTCTCAGCTCCTATAATTCACCCCTCCACTTT. This codes for CASSQGGLSSYNSPLHF.

The rearrangement uses TRBV27 and TRBJ2-7; 7 nucleotides match TRBD2. The trim removed 4 bases at V and 0 bases at J, leaving 18 bases unmatched. CDR1 MNHEY and CDR2 SMNVEV come from the germline V gene (reference sequence). The CDR3 is 19 residues long. This CDR3 reads CASSSSVSPGGSLSYEQYF. CDR3 DNA sequence: TGTGCCAGCAGTTCCTCAGTTTCTCCCGGGGGGTCCCTCTCCTACGAGCAGTACTTC.

This rearrangement joins TRBV27 to TRBJ2-1; a possible D gene is TRBD2 (6 bases). The CDR3 length is 14 residues. V gave up 3 bases and J gave up 4 bases, with 10 bases separating them. Germline loops: CDR1 MNHEY, CDR2 SMNVEV (reference sequence). The CDR3 DNA reads TGTGCCAGCAGTTTCGGGGGAATTTACAATGAGCAGTTCTTC. It translates to CASSFGGIYNEQFF.

This rearrangement joins TRBV27 to TRBJ1-2; tentatively, D is TRBD1 (5 bases). Germline V CDR1 and CDR2: MNHEY, SMNVEV (reference sequence). CDR3 size: 15 residues. The ends were cut back, 4 bases at V and 3 bases at J, with 15 bases in the middle. In nucleotides, the CDR3 is TGTGCCAGCAGTTACCGGGACCCCGAGGACTATGGCTACACCTTC. This translates into CASSYRDPEDYGYTF.

The chain carries TRBV9 and TRBJ2-3; possibly TRBD1 for D (5 bases). Germline CDR1 and CDR2: SGDLS and YYNGEE. The germline V and J ends were trimmed by 0 bases and 4 bases, with 12 bases remaining between them. The CDR3 consists of 15 residues. CDR3 DNA: TGTGCCAGCAGCGTAGATGGGCAGGGCGCAGATACGCAGTATTTT. Its translation is CASSVDGQGADTQYF.